This T cell receptor (beta chain) was sequenced for a study of beta chain features in type 1 diabetes. Reverse transcribing all isolated RNA meant expressed TCRB transcripts were sequenced. Sequencing used immunoSEQ multiplex PCR; TCRdb keeps in-frame clones, though not all of them. This table has roughly 450,000 clones, about 14% appearing once. Trimming removed 6 bases at V and 4 bases at J, with 13 bases between. Looked up from germline, CDR1 is KGHSH and CDR2 is LQKENI. The length of the CDR3 is 13 residues. The sequenced sample was naive CD4+ T cells from blood. This sequence originates from a man in his thirties or forties in good health. The genes are TRBV18 and TRBJ2-7; D is unclear. Here the CDR3 DNA reads TGTGCCAGCTCCAAAACCACCGGGTACGAGCAGTACTTC. The encoded protein is CASSKTTGYEQYF. Combining the CDR3 with reference TRBV18 and TRBJ2-7 gives the whole variable domain NAGVMQNPRHLVRRRGQEARLRCSPMKGHSHVYWYRQLPEEGLKFMVYLQKENIIDESGMPKERFSAEFPKEGPSILRIQQVVRGDSAAYFCASSKTTGYEQYFGPGTRLTVT.